This paragraph reports one T cell receptor (beta chain). This clone was picked up a small number of times. What antigen it recognizes has not been identified. Base qualities are not recorded, but no much larger clone differs from it by a single base. Trimming removed 0 bases from V and 1 base from J; the gene matches leave 2 bases unexplained. As encoded in the germline V gene (reference sequence), CDR1 is LNHNV while CDR2 is YYDKDF. The CDR3 has 16 amino acids, counting the end cysteine and phenylalanine. This entry keeps only the CDR3 DNA: 48 bases, framed from base 1. The data originate from a study of cytomegalovirus exposure and HLA in healthy donors (dated by TCRdb to the late 2010s). For the wider study: In an earlier analysis of under 750 of the donors, around 300 Gb of sequence data and just under 120 million unique TCR beta sequences from 180 million or so T cells were reported. Of the 350 to 450 genotyped donors, 75% to 85% were placed in the genetic ancestry cluster associated with self-reported Caucasian donors. High-throughput TCR immunosequencing, statistical association of individual TCRs with disease status, and machine learning were combined to predict cytomegalovirus infection status. The T cell repertoires of 666 subjects were profiled by immunosequencing and related to cytomegalovirus serostatus. Both class I and class II loci were covered by HLA typing, at four-digit resolution. A later analysis re-examined previously published TCR beta repertoires from about 670 donors and added high-resolution HLA genotyping to investigate patterns of TCR occurrence. Every discovery cohort repertoire had been produced on one sequencing platform. The number of donors typed differed by locus, with 629-630 for A, B, C, DRB1 and DQB1, 522 for DQA1, 600 to 610 for DPA1, and some 470 for DPB1. An early release that covered approximately 600 HLA-typed donors contained 300 to 350 gigabases of sequencing data and 70 million to 100 million unique TCR sequences. An earlier analysis of a few hundred of the donors applied high-throughput TCR beta sequencing to assess whether each TCR beta V gene segment acted as functional or pseudogenic. Donor age, sex, ethnicity and CMV serostatus were collected together with the repertoire data. The later analysis used no new phenotypic data to find candidate immune exposures, relying instead on TCR beta sequences and their occurrence across donors. On average, about 200,000 unique TCR beta nucleotide sequences were sequenced per donor among several hundred genotyped donors of the cohort, with roughly 18% of those sequences being non-productive. Along with the roughly 710-subject first cohort, a separate validation cohort of about 110 different subjects was used. The study was designed to test whether signatures of past pathogen exposure could be identified by cataloging public T cell receptors. A later genetic analysis used genome-wide SNP genotypes for about 65% of the roughly 700 donors, treating that subset as a discovery cohort. A handful of DR-DQ haplotypes were handled as single units for association and clustering because linkage in the cohort was strong. Broad study findings and their caveats: A later analysis associated about 18,000 TCR beta sequences with specific HLA alleles at a false discovery rate of 0.05. According to a later analysis, TCR association rates differed among HLA loci, with DRB1 alleles showing the most associated TCRs and HLA-C alleles showing the fewest. Because counts were too low, about 15 rarely observed V segments, including chromosome 9 orphons, were left out of the earlier analysis of roughly 600 of the donors. In vitro tests confirmed that a few of the cytomegalovirus-associated TCR beta chains recognize cytomegalovirus antigens. In a later genetic analysis, fewer N-insertions in productive TCRs were reported among donors in an Asian-associated ancestry cluster than the roughly 700-donor mean. Only TCR beta chains were sequenced in this cohort, and the absence of alpha or paired-chain data limited detectable features. It was suggested by the authors that the approach could potentially be generalized to other disease states and immunological phenotypes. In a later analysis, HLA-associated TCR beta chains showed more clonal expansion and lower generation probabilities than non-associated chains that were equally common. Assigning TCR associations to individual alleles was difficult when HLA alleles, especially DR and DQ, strongly co-occurred. A further reported finding was that TCR beta sequences accurately predicted the HLA-A and HLA-B alleles for most subjects in the first cohort. Across donors, most TCR sequences were observed very rarely, whereas some public TCRs were present in many individuals. In the study, some 180 TCR beta chains were listed as associated with cytomegalovirus. According to a later analysis, most CMV-associated TCR beta chains appeared to be HLA-restricted, and the HLA associations seemed to be driven largely by CMV exposure. Correlated functional status among segregating V segments might be attributable to linkage disequilibrium, but an unknown experimental factor could not be ruled out. Because HLA typing was unavailable for some donors at each locus, only the typed subset was used in association tests. Several of the top co-occurrence clusters appeared to be linked to parvovirus B19, influenza, CMV and Epstein-Barr virus, according to a later analysis. Roughly uniform sequencing depth across donors was assumed in presence/absence analyses, although this assumption may not hold. The sequencing pipeline was judged likely to have produced a cluster of highly shared sequence variants as a technical artifact. In an earlier analysis of fewer than 700 of the donors, most TCR beta V segments appeared in productive rearrangements about 87% or about 30% of the time, broadly matching IMGT annotations. CMV serostatus was the only immune exposure information available for the cohort. In a later genetic analysis, a missense DCLRE1C variant was associated with V-gene and J-gene trimming of TCR beta chains, and the association was replicated in an independent cohort. Cytomegalovirus status was reported to be diagnosed by the classifier with high specificity and sensitivity in both the original and validation cohorts. Some IMGT-functional V segments, including TRBV6-2 and TRBV6-3, could not be distinguished by the 87-base-pair reads and were therefore excluded.

The cohort comprised 670 or so healthy bone marrow donors. Cohort members were all nominally healthy when sampled, although unrecorded immune exposures were likely present. The donor tested CMV seronegative and was one of the 352 seronegative cohort members. A peripheral blood sample was provided by each donor, and peripheral blood mononuclear cells were used for TCR beta sequencing. The Qiagen DNeasy Blood Extraction Kit was used to extract genomic DNA from the blood cell samples. The library relied on the immunoSEQ multiplex PCR assay. A mixture of 60 forward primers for TCR Vbeta segments and 13 reverse primers for TCR Jbeta segments was used in the multiplex PCR. The CDR3 region of rearranged TCR beta genes was amplified from genomic DNA with a multiplex PCR assay. On the Illumina HiSeq System, the amplified TCR beta libraries were sequenced as 87-base-pair reads. As for the original processing: A later analysis counted around 72 million unique TCR beta chains across the roughly 700 repertoires, and 10 million to 11 million of these chains were shared by at least two donors. Raw reads were error-corrected and collapsed into unique sequences with a nearest-neighbor algorithm that merged closely related sequences to remove PCR and sequencing errors. To assign V, D and J gene segments, CDR3 sequences were aligned to IMGT reference sequences. Each retained sequence needed at least a six-nucleotide match to both a V gene segment and a J gene segment. Rearrangements were classified as productive when the CDR3 lacked stop codons and remained in frame with V and J, and all other rearrangements were classified as non-productive. Following IMGT convention, CDR3 was defined as the stretch from the second conserved V-encoded cysteine to the conserved J-encoded phenylalanine. The earlier analysis of fewer than 700 of the donors excluded sequences that lacked an unambiguous match to a single V gene segment. An earlier analysis of 587 of the donors classified V segments as functional when productive rearrangements were above 56.7% and as segregating when the standard deviation between donors was above 5%. A statistical classification framework was developed to diagnose cytomegalovirus status using the catalog of TCR beta chain sequences. In a later analysis, V and J genes were assigned by comparing TCR nucleotide sequences against IMGT/GENE-DB human TR gene sequences. In a later analysis, CDR3 sequences and most-parsimonious VDJ recombination scenarios were assigned using the TCRdist pipeline. In a later analysis, each TCR beta chain was defined by its CDR3 amino acid sequence together with its V-gene family, and reads lacking a unique V-gene family were excluded. A later analysis removed nearly 600 highly shared, low-generation-probability nucleotide sequences to deal with suspected cross-contamination and a sequencing artifact. For each public chain, a later analysis derived a clonal expansion index from normalized ranks of inferred template counts within each repertoire. In a later analysis, generation probabilities were computed with a VDJ recombination model fitted to out-of-frame rearrangements, and the resulting probabilities were checked against IGoR. In a later analysis, hypergeometric tests were used to score TCR-TCR, TCR-HLA and TCR-CMV co-occurrence, with a repertoire-size bias correction applied to TCR pairs. To estimate false discovery rates, a later analysis permuted the HLA or CMV assignments 20 times. In a later analysis, co-occurring TCRs were grouped using DBSCAN, with TCRdist sequence similarity added in when clustering inside HLA-allele-positive subsets. For co-occurrence clustering, repertoires with fewer than 30,000 or more than 120,000 public chains were excluded, along with 5 or 6 repertoires with anomalous nucleotide sharing. TCRdb obtained this table from immuneACCESS and retained in-frame rearrangements with V and J assigned. These tables miss some clones; where compared with another copy, unresolved V genes account for less than half of the shortfall, and the remainder is unexplained. The DNA was the basis for D and trimming; V, J and clone size are from that table. The sample data list 70,000 to 90,000 clones, and about 69% of these were observed just once. Around 4.3% of the sample goes to the ten largest clones.

Sequencing used PBMCs. The sequence came from a man between 60 and 70 years old in good health and CMV-seronegative. The rearrangement combines TRBV15 with TRBJ2-3, with 9 bases aligning to TRBD2. The DNA sequence is as follows: TGTGCCACCAGCAGAGAAAAGCGGGGGGGCACAGATACGCAGTATTTT. The translation is CATSREKRGGTDTQYF.